This T cell receptor (beta chain) was obtained from a study of T cell changes during pregnancy in multiple sclerosis. Germline V gene sequence: CDR1 LGHNA, CDR2 YNFKEQ. This CDR3 region has 14 residues. V lost 4 bases to trimming and J lost 2 bases, with 10 bases between them. Sequenced by immunoSEQ multiplex PCR; TCRdb stores in-frame clones only, minus some. This sample yields more than 40,000 clones, of which approximately 92% are seen a single time; less than 0.85% belongs to the top ten. The input for sequencing was CD4+ T cells from peripheral blood mononuclear cells, taken in the third trimester of pregnancy. V gene TRBV4-2 combines with J gene TRBJ2-3; D is uncertain. The sequence came from a female donor with multiple sclerosis, enrolled in a pregnancy study. CDR3 amino acids: CASSREVHTDTQYF. The CDR3 bases are TGTGCCAGCAGCCGAGAGGTACACACAGATACGCAGTATTTT.